One and the same sample provided the 27 T cell receptor beta chains below, sequenced in a study of T-cell reconstitution after alpha-beta-depleted transplantation in children (dated by TCRdb to 2016 to 2018). To prepare the library, PCR was applied. TCRdb names Illumina HiSeq 2500 as the instrument used. Molecular barcoding was employed in the preparation of TCR libraries, with unique molecular identifiers being used to normalize TCRbeta repertoire quantification. The public sequencing data were trimmed at Q25 with fastp and processed into clonotypes with MiXCR by TCRdb, which kept only in-frame beta chains. When rows share a CDR3 protein, they turn into one entry using the most common DNA and genes. This sample is represented by 250,000 to 400,000 distinct CDR3 sequences; 23% of them were singletons. The top ten hold about 10% of the sample. The treatment or condition label here, explained by the study, means: allogeneic hematopoietic cell transplantation with graft depleted of TCRalphabeta T cells and CD19 B cells.

The sequences come from PBMCs, mostly from graft donor cells, collected 180 days after TCRalphabeta/CD19-depleted stem cell transplant. The receptors originated from a male patient aged 10 to 17 who had a stem cell transplant for acute lymphoblastic leukemia, so the T cells may come from the graft donor.

This clonotype turned up a few times. This rearrangement joins TRBV27 to TRBJ2-7; TRBD2 might be the D (6 bases). The CDR3 is 15 amino acids. Deletions cut 2 bases from V and 4 bases from J, with 15 bases between. Germline CDR1 reads MNHEY; CDR2 reads SMNVEV (reference sequence). The CDR3 here is CASSLMRDGLYEQYF. Here the CDR3 DNA reads TGTGCCAGCAGTTTAATGCGGGACGGCCTATACGAGCAGTACTTC.

This clonotype has a handful of counts. The V and J genes are TRBV11-2 and TRBJ2-1; D call uncertain. CDR1 SGHAT and CDR2 FQNNGV come from the germline V gene. The CDR3 covers 14 residues. V lost 5 bases and J lost 0, with 8 bases in between. The CDR3: CASSQQSSYNEQFF. The CDR3 DNA reads TGTGCCAGCAGCCAACAAAGCTCCTACAATGAGCAGTTCTTC.

The chain links TRBV15 to TRBJ1-5, with D maybe TRBD1 (5 bases). This CDR3 is 15 amino acids long. Germline loops: CDR1 LNHNV, CDR2 YYDKDF (reference sequence). Between the trimmed V and J ends, which lost 2 bases and 6 bases, there was a span of 14 bases. CDR3 nucleotide sequence: TGTGCCACCAGCAGACCACCTGGGGGGGTTCAGCCCCAGCATTTT. Its translation is CATSRPPGGVQPQHF.

This sequence joins TRBV25-1 and TRBJ2-2, with 7 bases aligning to TRBD1. Germline V gives CDR1 MGHDK, CDR2 SYGVNS. The CDR3 consists of 15 residues. J gave up 1 base and V 2 bases, and 1 base lay outside the gene matches. CDR3 DNA sequence: TGTGCCAGCAGTGAAAACAGGGGGAACACCGGGGAGCTGTTTTTT. Residues: CASSENRGNTGELFF.

This clonotype was picked up a small number of times. The chain couples TRBV5-1 to TRBJ2-2; 8 bases agree with TRBD1. Germline trimming cut 4 bases from V and 6 bases from J; bases unmatched to any gene: 5. The CDR3 is 14 amino acids. CDR1 is SGHRS, CDR2 YFSETQ, per germline. CDR3 nucleotides: TGCGCCAGCAGCCGGACAGGGAGAGCCGGGGAGCTGTTTTTT. Its protein is CASSRTGRAGELFF.

The chain recombines TRBV5-6 with TRBJ2-1, with 12 positions matching TRBD2. This CDR3 is 13 amino acids long. Unmatched junction bases numbered 1, after V lost 0 bases and J lost 12 bases. Germline assignment: CDR1 SGHDT and CDR2 YYEEEE. Here the CDR3 DNA reads TGTGCCAGCAGCTTGGTACTAGCGGGAGGGCAGTTCTTC. Its translation is CASSLVLAGGQFF. Full variable domain (rest looked up from reference TRBV5-6 and TRBJ2-1): DAGVTQSPTHLIKTRGQQVTLRCSPKSGHDTVSWYQQALGQGPQFIFQYYEEEERQRGNFPDRFSGHQFPNYSSELNVNALLLGDSALYLCASSLVLAGGQFFGPGTRLTVL.

A few counts support this clonotype. V and J are TRBV10-3 and TRBJ2-7; D unclear. The CDR3 has 13 residues. Germline-derived CDR1 and CDR2 are ENHRY and SYGVKD. Deletions cut 3 bases from V and 0 bases from J, with 6 bases between. The CDR3 spells CAISERHSYEQYF. DNA for the CDR3: TGTGCCATCAGTGAACGCCACTCCTACGAGCAGTACTTC.

For the CDR3, the DNA is TGCAGCGTTGATGGACAGGTTTACGGGGAGACCCAGTACTTC. Encoded protein: CSVDGQVYGETQYF. The chain joins TRBV29-1 to TRBJ2-5, with TRBD1 matching over 7 bases. The CDR3 length is 14 residues. In germline, CDR1 is SQVTM, CDR2 ANQGSEA. The ends lost 3 bases at V and 5 bases at J; junction bases unmatched: 9.

The table lists this clonotype with many counts. The genes are TRBV5-1 and TRBJ2-7; 15 bases agree with TRBD2. Germline assignment: CDR1 SGHRS and CDR2 YFSETQ. The CDR3 length is 18 residues. V trimming: 0 bases; J trimming: 2 bases; junction bases outside the gene matches: 6. This chain's CDR3 is CASSLGRTSGRDPYEQYF. The DNA for the CDR3 is TGCGCCAGCAGCTTGGGAAGGACTAGCGGGAGGGACCCCTACGAGCAGTACTTC.

This clonotype has ten or more counts. The genes are TRBV2 and TRBJ1-6; D perhaps matches TRBD1 (5 bases). Germline lookup yields CDR1 SNHLY and CDR2 FYNNEI. Deletions cut 9 bases from V and 0 bases from J, with 9 bases between. The CDR3 is 14 amino acids. CDR3 in amino acids: CAREGSSYNSPLHF. The CDR3 bases are TGTGCCAGAGAGGGGAGCTCCTATAATTCACCCCTCCACTTT. Full variable domain (outside the CDR3, taken from reference TRBV2 and TRBJ1-6): EPEVTQTPSHQVTQMGQEVILRCVPISNHLYFYWYRQILGQKVEFLVSFYNNEISEKSEIFDDQFSVERPDGSNFTLKIRSTKLEDSAMYFCAREGSSYNSPLHFGNGTRLTVT.

The chain couples TRBV11-2 to TRBJ2-4; 8 bases line up with TRBD2. The germline CDR1 and CDR2 sequences are SGHAT and FQNNGV. The V gene end was trimmed by 5 bases and the J gene end by 0 bases; junction bases not matched to a gene: 12. This CDR3 spans 18 amino acids. The CDR3 region is CASSLNLLAELAKNIQYF. In nucleotides, the CDR3 is TGTGCCAGCAGCCTGAATTTACTAGCGGAGCTAGCCAAAAACATTCAGTACTTC.

This clonotype was counted only a few times. The J gene is TRBJ2-2, the V gene TRBV29-1, with D possibly TRBD2 on 6 matching bases. This CDR3 is 16 amino acids long. Germline CDR1 reads SQVTM; CDR2 reads ANQGSEA. Trimming stripped 4 bases from V and 4 bases from J, with 19 bases between. The CDR3 coding sequence is TGCAGCGTTGGCCCCCACGGGAGTAATGGCACCGGGGAGCTGTTTTTT. Translated, it gives CSVGPHGSNGTGELFF.

The V gene is TRBV27, the J gene TRBJ2-7, with D unresolved. Germline values: CDR1 MNHEY, CDR2 SMNVEV (reference sequence). The V gene lost 7 bases and the J gene lost 0 bases, with 4 bases spanning the gap. This CDR3 contains 11 residues. DNA of the CDR3: TGTGCCAGCAAGACCTCCTACGAGCAGTACTTC. Amino acids: CASKTSYEQYF.

This clonotype was found a few times. The rearrangement links TRBV4-1 to TRBJ2-1, with TRBD2 matching over 8 bases. Germline loops: CDR1 MGHRA, CDR2 YSYEKL. The CDR3 has 17 residues. V dropped 0 bases and J dropped 2; count of bases not matched to a gene: 6. CDR3 coding DNA: TGCGCCAGCAGCCAAGACGGGGGGGGAGGAGCCTACAATGAGCAGTTCTTC. Residues: CASSQDGGGGAYNEQFF.

In regard to this clonotype: A junction boundary mismatches the germline segment, possibly from a read error. This chain links TRBV9 with TRBJ2-7, with 8 nucleotides matching TRBD2. The germline V gene has CDR1 SGDLS and CDR2 YYNGEE. This CDR3 contains 16 residues. The CDR3: CASSPELAGSPYGQYF. The CDR3, as DNA: TGTGCCAGCAGCCCCGAGTTAGCGGGATCCCCATACGGGCAGTACTTC.

The chain uses TRBV9 and TRBJ1-5, with 9 bases aligning to TRBD1. Germline-derived CDR1 and CDR2 are SGDLS and YYNGEE. Losses at the gene ends were 3 bases for V and 7 bases for J; bases not matched to a gene: 5. CDR3 size: 14 residues. The CDR3 here is CASSATGGGQPQHF. The CDR3 DNA reads TGTGCCAGCAGCGCCACAGGGGGCGGACAGCCCCAGCATTTT.

This clonotype was counted only a few times. The V and J genes are TRBV7-2 and TRBJ2-3, with TRBD2 matching over 14 bases. The CDR3 length is 14 residues. Germline CDR1 SGHTA, CDR2 FQGNSA. V was pared by 5 bases and J by 6 bases, with 1 base of the junction left unmatched. CDR3 sequence: CASSRLAGGDTQYF. In DNA form, the CDR3 reads TGTGCCAGCAGCAGACTAGCGGGAGGGGATACGCAGTATTTT.

The chain links TRBV4-1 to TRBJ2-3, with 11 bases identical to TRBD2. Trimming took 2 bases from V and 6 from J; bases not matched to a gene: 7. Germline assignment: CDR1 MGHRA and CDR2 YSYEKL. The CDR3 length is 16 residues. CDR3: CASSQIAGGLRDTQYF. The DNA of the CDR3 is TGCGCCAGCAGCCAAATAGCGGGAGGGCTGAGGGATACGCAGTATTTT.

This clonotype has ten or more counts. The genes are TRBV5-5 and TRBJ2-1; no clear D gene. Germline lookup yields CDR1 SGHKS and CDR2 YYEKEE (reference sequence). The CDR3 totals 15 residues. The V gene lost 4 bases and the J gene lost 0 bases, with 11 bases spanning the gap. The CDR3 coding sequence is TGTGCCAGCAGCCGTGGACCGAGCTCCTACAATGAGCAGTTCTTC. Its translation is CASSRGPSSYNEQFF.

This clonotype was recorded many times. The genes are TRBV5-1 and TRBJ1-5, with 9 bases identical to TRBD1. The ends lost 4 bases at V and 4 bases at J; junction bases unmatched: 3. Germline values: CDR1 SGHRS, CDR2 YFSETQ. The CDR3 runs to 14 residues. The chain's CDR3 is CASSHRGRNQPQHF. CDR3 in DNA: TGCGCCAGCAGCCACAGGGGGCGAAATCAGCCCCAGCATTTT. The entire variable domain, with the rest obtained from reference TRBV5-1 and TRBJ1-5, is as follows: KAGVTQTPRYLIKTRGQQVTLSCSPISGHRSVSWYQQTPGQGLQFLFEYFSETQRNKGNFPGRFSGRQFSNSRSEMNVSTLELGDSALYLCASSHRGRNQPQHFGDGTRLSIL.

This chain uses TRBV10-3 with TRBJ1-2; 12 bases match TRBD1. CDR1 and CDR2 (germline): ENHRY, SYGVKD. The CDR3 has 15 residues. The V and J ends lost 4 bases and 7 bases, in that order; junction bases with no gene match: 7. The CDR3, as DNA: TGTGCCATCAGTGCCCCGGGGACAGGGGGCTCTGGCTACACCTTC. Its protein product is CAISAPGTGGSGYTF.

This clonotype appeared many times. The V call is TRBV7-9, the J call TRBJ1-1; D unclear. Germline assignment: CDR1 SEHNR and CDR2 FQNEAQ (reference sequence). The CDR3 has 15 amino acids. Trimming took off 0 bases at V and 0 bases at J, with 8 bases between the two ends. CDR3 region: CASSLAAVVNTEAFF. The DNA of the CDR3 is TGTGCCAGCAGCTTAGCAGCGGTTGTGAACACTGAAGCTTTCTTT.

This chain links TRBV20-1 with TRBJ2-7; 11 bases map to TRBD1. CDR1 DFQATT and CDR2 SNEGSKA come from the germline V gene (reference sequence). The V gene end was trimmed by 4 bases and the J gene end by 3 bases; junction bases not matched to a gene: 5. The CDR3 is made up of 14 amino acids. CDR3 residues: CSAIGQGAGYEQYF. CDR3 sequence (DNA): TGCAGTGCTATTGGACAGGGGGCGGGCTACGAGCAGTACTTC.

This chain uses TRBV19 with TRBJ1-1, with 8 bases matching TRBD1. This CDR3 spans 14 amino acids. Germline trimming cut 3 bases from V and 4 bases from J; bases unmatched to any gene: 4. Germline V gene lookup returns CDR1 LNHDA and CDR2 SQIVND (reference sequence). The DNA for the CDR3 is TGTGCCAGTAGTATGGACAGGGAAGGCACTGAAGCTTTCTTT. This encodes CASSMDREGTEAFF.

This clonotype turned up a few times. The V and J genes are TRBV7-6 and TRBJ2-1; D is perhaps TRBD1 (6 bases). Germline V gives CDR1 SGHVS, CDR2 FNYEAQ. V lost 1 base and J 0 bases, leaving 10 bases between the germline ends. The CDR3 extends over 16 amino acids. The CDR3: CASSLGGQISYNEQFF. The CDR3 bases are TGTGCCAGCAGCTTAGGCGGACAGATCTCCTACAATGAGCAGTTCTTC.

This clonotype showed up many times. This sequence joins TRBV5-1 and TRBJ2-7; no clear D gene. Trimming took 0 bases from V and 4 from J, leaving 8 bases between them. Per germline, CDR1 SGHRS and CDR2 YFSETQ. The CDR3 sequence is 13 residues long. DNA of the CDR3: TGCGCCAGCAGCTTGGATGGAGCATACGAGCAGTACTTC. This gives the protein CASSLDGAYEQYF.

This clonotype appeared a few times. V gene TRBV21-1 combines with J gene TRBJ2-5; the table gives TRBD2 as D, unverified against the DNA. TRBV21-1 is reported as a pseudogene. The CDR3 spans 17 residues. CDR3 sequence (DNA): TGTGCCAGCAGCAGTACTAGCGGCACTTCAACCCTCGAGACCCAGTACTTC. Its protein product is CASSSTSGTSTLETQYF.